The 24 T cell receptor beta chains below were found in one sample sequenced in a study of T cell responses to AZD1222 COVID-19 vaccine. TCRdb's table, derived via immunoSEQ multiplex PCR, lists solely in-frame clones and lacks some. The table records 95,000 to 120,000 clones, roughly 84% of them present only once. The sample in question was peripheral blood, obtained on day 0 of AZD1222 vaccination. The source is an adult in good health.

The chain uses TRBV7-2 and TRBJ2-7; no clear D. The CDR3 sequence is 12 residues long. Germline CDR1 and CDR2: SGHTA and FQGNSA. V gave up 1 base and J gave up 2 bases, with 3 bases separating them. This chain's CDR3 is CASSLVTYEQYF. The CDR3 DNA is TGTGCCAGCAGCTTAGTAACCTACGAGCAGTACTTC.

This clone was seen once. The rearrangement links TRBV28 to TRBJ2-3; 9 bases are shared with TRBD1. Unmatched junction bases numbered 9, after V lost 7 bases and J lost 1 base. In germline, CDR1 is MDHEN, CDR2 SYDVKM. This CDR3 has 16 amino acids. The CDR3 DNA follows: TGTGCCAGCACCTCAATCCGGGACAGGGGCACAGATACGCAGTATTTT. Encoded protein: CASTSIRDRGTDTQYF.

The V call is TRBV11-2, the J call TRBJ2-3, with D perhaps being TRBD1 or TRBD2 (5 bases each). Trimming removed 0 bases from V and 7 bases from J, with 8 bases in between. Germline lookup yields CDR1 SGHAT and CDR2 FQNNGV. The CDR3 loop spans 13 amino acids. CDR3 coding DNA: TGTGCCAGCAGCTTAGAGAGGGGTAATACGCAGTATTTT. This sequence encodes CASSLERGNTQYF.

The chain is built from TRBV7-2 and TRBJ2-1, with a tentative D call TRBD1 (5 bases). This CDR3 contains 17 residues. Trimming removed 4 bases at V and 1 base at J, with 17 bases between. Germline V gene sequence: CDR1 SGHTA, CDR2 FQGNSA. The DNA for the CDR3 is TGTGCCAGCAGCTCCCAACCGACGGCAGGGTCCTACAATGAGCAGTTCTTC. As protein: CASSSQPTAGSYNEQFF.

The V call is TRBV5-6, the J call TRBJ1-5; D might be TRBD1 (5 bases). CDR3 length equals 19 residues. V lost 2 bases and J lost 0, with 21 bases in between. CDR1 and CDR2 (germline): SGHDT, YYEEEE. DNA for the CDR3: TGTGCCAGCAGCTTTGGGGCGGGAACGACTTATTATAGCAATCAGCCCCAGCATTTT. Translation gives CASSFGAGTTYYSNQPQHF.

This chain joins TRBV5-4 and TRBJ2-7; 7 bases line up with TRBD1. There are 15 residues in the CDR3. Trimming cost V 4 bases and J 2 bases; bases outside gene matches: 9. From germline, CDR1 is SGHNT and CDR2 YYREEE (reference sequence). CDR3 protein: CASSRTGFIPYEQYF. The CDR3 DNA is TGTGCCAGCAGCCGGACAGGCTTTATTCCCTACGAGCAGTACTTC.

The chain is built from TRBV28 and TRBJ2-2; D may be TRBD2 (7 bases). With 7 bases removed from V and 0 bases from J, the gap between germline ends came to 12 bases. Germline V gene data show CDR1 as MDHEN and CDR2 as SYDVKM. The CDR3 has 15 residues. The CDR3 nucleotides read TGTGCCAGCATTGGGGGGGCCACGAACACCGGGGAGCTGTTTTTT. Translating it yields CASIGGATNTGELFF.

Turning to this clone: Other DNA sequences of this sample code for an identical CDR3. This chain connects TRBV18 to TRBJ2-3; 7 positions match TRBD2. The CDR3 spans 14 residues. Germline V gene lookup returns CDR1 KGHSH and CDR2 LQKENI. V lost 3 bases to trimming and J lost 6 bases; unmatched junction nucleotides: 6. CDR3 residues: CASSPPGGGDTQYF. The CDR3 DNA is TGTGCCAGCTCACCCCCGGGGGGAGGTGATACGCAGTATTTT.

CDR3 protein: CAISESTGVSEKLFF. The DNA of the CDR3 is TGTGCCATCAGTGAGTCCACAGGGGTCTCTGAAAAACTGTTTTTT. The rearrangement joins TRBV10-3 to TRBJ1-4; 7 bases are shared with TRBD1. CDR1 and CDR2 from the germline V gene are ENHRY and SYGVKD. The CDR3 sequence is 15 residues long. The ends lost 0 bases at V and 7 bases at J; junction bases unmatched: 5.

In nucleotides, the CDR3 is TGTGCCAGCAGACCTGGGACCTACTCCTACGAGCAGTACTTC. This translates into CASRPGTYSYEQYF. The chain links TRBV6-4 to TRBJ2-7; D possibly uses TRBD1 or TRBD2 (5 bases each). The V gene's germline CDR1 is MRHNA and CDR2 SNTAGT. The CDR3 loop spans 14 amino acids. Deletions cut 6 bases from V and 0 bases from J, with 12 bases between.

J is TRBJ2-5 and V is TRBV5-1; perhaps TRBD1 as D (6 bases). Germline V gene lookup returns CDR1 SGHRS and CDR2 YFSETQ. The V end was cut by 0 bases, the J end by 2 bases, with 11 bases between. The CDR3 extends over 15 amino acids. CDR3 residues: CASSLAGRGQETQYF. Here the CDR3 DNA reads TGCGCCAGCAGCTTGGCAGGCAGGGGTCAAGAGACCCAGTACTTC.

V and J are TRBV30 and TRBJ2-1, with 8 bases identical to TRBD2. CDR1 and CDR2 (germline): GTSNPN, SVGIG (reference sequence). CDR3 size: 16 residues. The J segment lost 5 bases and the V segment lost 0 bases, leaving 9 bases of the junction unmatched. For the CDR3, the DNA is TGTGCCTGGAGTGTAAAGGGGCGGGGGGCCCACAATGAGCAGTTCTTC. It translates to CAWSVKGRGAHNEQFF. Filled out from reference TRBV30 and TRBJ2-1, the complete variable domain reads SQTIHQWPATLVQPVGSPLSLECTVEGTSNPNLYWYRQAAGRGLQLLFYSVGIGQISSEVPQNLSASRPQDRQFILSSKKLLLSDSGFYLCAWSVKGRGAHNEQFFGPGTRLTVL.

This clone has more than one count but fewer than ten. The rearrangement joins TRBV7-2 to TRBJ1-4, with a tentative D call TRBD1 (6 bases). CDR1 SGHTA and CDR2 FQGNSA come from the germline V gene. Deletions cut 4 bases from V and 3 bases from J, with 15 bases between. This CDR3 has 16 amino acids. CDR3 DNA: TGTGCCAGCAGCTCCGAACCCACAGGGTCTAATGAAAAACTGTTTTTT. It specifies CASSSEPTGSNEKLFF.

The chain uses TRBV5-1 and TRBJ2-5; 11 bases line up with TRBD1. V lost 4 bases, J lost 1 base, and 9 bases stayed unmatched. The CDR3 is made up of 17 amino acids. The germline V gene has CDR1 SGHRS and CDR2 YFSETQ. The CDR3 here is CASSPGQGATVQETQYF. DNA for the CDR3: TGCGCCAGCAGCCCCGGACAGGGGGCGACGGTCCAAGAGACCCAGTACTTC.

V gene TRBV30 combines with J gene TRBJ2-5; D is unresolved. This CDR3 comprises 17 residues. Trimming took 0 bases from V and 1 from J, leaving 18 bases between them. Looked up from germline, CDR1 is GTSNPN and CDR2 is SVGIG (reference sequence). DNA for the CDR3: TGTGCCTGGAGTGTACTCCCCATAAGACTCCCCCAAGAGACCCAGTACTTC. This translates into CAWSVLPIRLPQETQYF.

CDR3 DNA: TGTGCCAGCAGCTCAGGACAGGGCTCTGGAAACACCATATATTTT. Amino acid sequence: CASSSGQGSGNTIYF. The V gene is TRBV7-2, the J gene TRBJ1-3; 8 bases are a match to TRBD1. The CDR3 runs 15 residues. V shed 4 bases and J 0 bases; nucleotides not matched to a gene: 2. CDR1 is SGHTA and CDR2 is FQGNSA in the germline V gene.

The DNA of the CDR3 is TGCGCCAGCAGCCAGCCGGGACAGCAAGTGTTGCTGTTTTTT. It is translated as CASSQPGQQVLLFF. The chain recombines TRBV4-1 with TRBJ1-4; TRBD1 matches 7 bases. V trimming: 3 bases; J trimming: 14 bases; junction bases outside the gene matches: 12. This CDR3 has 14 residues. Germline CDR1 reads MGHRA; CDR2 reads YSYEKL.

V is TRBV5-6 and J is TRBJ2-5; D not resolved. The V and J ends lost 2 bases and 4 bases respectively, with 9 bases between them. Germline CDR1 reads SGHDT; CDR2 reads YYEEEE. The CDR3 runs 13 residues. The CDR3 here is CASSLGSTETQYF. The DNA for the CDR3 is TGTGCCAGCAGCTTAGGGTCTACAGAGACCCAGTACTTC. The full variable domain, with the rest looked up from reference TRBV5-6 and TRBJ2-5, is DAGVTQSPTHLIKTRGQQVTLRCSPKSGHDTVSWYQQALGQGPQFIFQYYEEEERQRGNFPDRFSGHQFPNYSSELNVNALLLGDSALYLCASSLGSTETQYFGPGTRLLVL.

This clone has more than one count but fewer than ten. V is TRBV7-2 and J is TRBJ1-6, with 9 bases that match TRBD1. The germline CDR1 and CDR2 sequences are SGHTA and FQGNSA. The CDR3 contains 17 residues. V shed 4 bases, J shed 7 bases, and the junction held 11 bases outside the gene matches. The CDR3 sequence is CASSSTGTGKVNSPLHF. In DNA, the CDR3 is TGTGCCAGCAGCTCCACCGGGACAGGGAAGGTGAATTCACCCCTCCACTTT.

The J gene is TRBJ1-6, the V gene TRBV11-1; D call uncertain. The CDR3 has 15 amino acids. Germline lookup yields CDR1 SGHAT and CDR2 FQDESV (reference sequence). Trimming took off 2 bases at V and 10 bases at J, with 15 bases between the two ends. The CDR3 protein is CASSLSPTPGSPLHF. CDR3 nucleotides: TGTGCCAGCAGCTTATCCCCCACACCGGGGTCACCCCTCCACTTT. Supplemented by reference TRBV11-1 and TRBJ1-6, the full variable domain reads EAEVAQSPRYKITEKSQAVAFWCDPISGHATLYWYRQILGQGPELLVQFQDESVVDDSQLPKDRFSAERLKGVDSTLKIQPAELGDSAMYLCASSLSPTPGSPLHFGNGTRLTVT.

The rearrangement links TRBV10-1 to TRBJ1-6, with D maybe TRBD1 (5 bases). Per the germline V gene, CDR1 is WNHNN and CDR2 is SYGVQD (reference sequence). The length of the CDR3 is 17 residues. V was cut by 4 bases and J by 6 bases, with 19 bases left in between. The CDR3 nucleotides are TGCGCCAGCAGTGGGGGACTACGGCAGCCATCTAATTCACCCCTCCACTTT. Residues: CASSGGLRQPSNSPLHF.

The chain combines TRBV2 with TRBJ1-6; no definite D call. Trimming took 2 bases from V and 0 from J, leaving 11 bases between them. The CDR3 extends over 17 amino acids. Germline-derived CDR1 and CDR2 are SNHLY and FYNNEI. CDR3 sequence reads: CASSEMAALSYNSPLHF. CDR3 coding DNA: TGTGCCAGCAGTGAAATGGCGGCTCTCTCCTATAATTCACCCCTCCACTTT.

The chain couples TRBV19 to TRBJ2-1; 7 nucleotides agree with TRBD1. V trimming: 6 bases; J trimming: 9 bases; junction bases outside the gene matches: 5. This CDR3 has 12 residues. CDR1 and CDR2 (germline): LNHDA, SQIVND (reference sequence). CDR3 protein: CASSNRGGEQFF. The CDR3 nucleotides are TGTGCCAGTAGCAACAGGGGTGGTGAGCAGTTCTTC.

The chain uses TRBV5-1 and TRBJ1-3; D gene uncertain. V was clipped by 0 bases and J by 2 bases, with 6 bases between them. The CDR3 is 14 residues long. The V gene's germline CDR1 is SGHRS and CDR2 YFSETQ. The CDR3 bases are TGCGCCAGCAGCTTGGGTCAGCCTGGAAACACCATATATTTT. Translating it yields CASSLGQPGNTIYF.